The rows below give T cell receptor beta chains drawn from one sample of a study of chemoradiotherapy in HPV16-positive cancers. Repertoires were generated with immunoSEQ multiplex PCR, while TCRdb's copy carries only in-frame clones and drops some. This table has around 8,800 clones, about 88% appearing once. The source material was tumor tissue, sampled from a patient who underwent chemoradiotherapy. The receptors shown here come from a human donor with HPV-associated anogenital cancer. The conserved cysteine and the conserved F or W are not part of the CDR3 here. D genes are given only for firm matches.

j_call,v_call,d_call,cdr3_aa
TRBJ2-1,TRBV2,TRBD1,ASSVGQGIDEQF
TRBJ1-6,TRBV5-1,TRBD1,ASSSDRSNSPLH
TRBJ2-5,TRBV5-4,NA,ASSLRDTEETQY
TRBJ2-5,TRBV30,TRBD2,AWSLRLALSGETQY
TRBJ2-4,TRBV7-9,NA,ASSSDTPHIQY
TRBJ2-3,TRBV9,NA,ASSGMWGRTDTQY
TRBJ1-1,TRBV19,NA,ASSIGGATLGTEAF
TRBJ1-6,TRBV14,NA,ASSPRGGIGYNSPLH
TRBJ2-1,TRBV28,TRBD2,ASTQRGSYNEQF
TRBJ2-1,TRBV27,TRBD2,ASSSLGGRGSNEQF
TRBJ2-3,TRBV5-6,TRBD2,ASSFRAGGGTDTQY
TRBJ2-2,TRBV7-9,NA,ASSSTAGGTGELF
TRBJ1-1,TRBV20-1,NA,SARGDYLI
TRBJ2-3,TRBV9,TRBD2,ASSVGGVDTQY
TRBJ2-5,TRBV21-1,NA,ASPDRTRQETQY
TRBJ2-3,TRBV27,NA,ASSPTPGSTDTQY
TRBJ2-1,TRBV28,NA,ASSRDGPSNEQF
TRBJ2-7,TRBV20-1,NA,SARGEYEQY
TRBJ2-7,TRBV5-1,NA,ASSSSYEQY
TRBJ2-3,TRBV5-1,NA,ASRNRVSSTDTQY
TRBJ1-1,TRBV5-6,NA,ASSLVGLEAF
TRBJ2-1,TRBV6-5,TRBD2,ASNQAGAYNEQF
TRBJ1-3,TRBV7-2,TRBD1,ASSLGGQGAYTIY
TRBJ2-3,TRBV29-1,TRBD1,SVDRGSTDTQY
TRBJ1-6,TRBV10-3,NA,ASKVEVWGFSPLH
TRBJ2-7,TRBV7-9,NA,ASSLEVYEQY
TRBJ2-5,TRBV5-1,TRBD2,ASSLVAGVQETQY
TRBJ1-6,TRBV6-1,TRBD1,ASSPTGGRSPLH
TRBJ2-1,TRBV15,TRBD1,ATSSGQGAWEQF
TRBJ2-1,TRBV11-3,TRBD2,ASSFSGSSRNEQF
TRBJ1-1,TRBV19,NA,ASSIDRGEAF
TRBJ2-5,TRBV28,TRBD2,ASSPNGLAEETQY
TRBJ2-3,TRBV30,NA,AWSVIRRTDTQY
TRBJ2-7,TRBV7-6,TRBD1,ASSPLGRTGAHEQY
TRBJ2-1,TRBV7-8,NA,ASSLVGVQHNEQF
TRBJ2-6,TRBV7-9,NA,ASSLVGSGANVLT
NA,TRBV7-2,NA,ASSRRSSYEQY
TRBJ2-6,TRBV19,NA,ASNQGAGANVLT
TRBJ1-3,TRBV30,NA,AWSSSGNTIY
TRBJ2-3,TRBV2,TRBD1,ASSGQGRWTDTQY
TRBJ2-7,TRBV6-1,NA,ASSERGGGALYEQY